Sequencing of this T cell receptor beta chain was carried out in a study of TIL therapy for anti-PD-1-resistant metastatic lung cancer. About the research overall: Median tumor mutation burden was under 1.9 mutations per megabase.

CDR1 is SGHKS, CDR2 YYEKEE, per germline (reference sequence). CDR3 size: 17 residues. J gave up 2 bases and V 0 bases, and 8 bases lay outside the gene matches. Sequencing used immunoSEQ v3. Libraries were sequenced to around 2 million read pairs (survey) or roughly 4.5-6.5 million (deep). The table came from immunoSEQ multiplex PCR; TCRdb's copy has only in-frame clones and leaves some out. Among 25,000 to 35,000 clones, 74% were seen once, and the ten largest hold 2.5% to 3%. Described time point: pre-treatment sample, taken before nivolumab and TIL therapy. Patients were adults with stage 4 NSCLC. The sequences come from blood, collected at baseline. The source is a woman aged 30 to 85 with non-small cell lung cancer. The chain has TRBV5-5 and TRBJ2-5; 9 nucleotides match TRBD1. This CDR3 reads CASSLDGQGRAQETQYF. The CDR3 coding sequence is TGTGCCAGCAGCTTGGATGGACAGGGGAGGGCACAAGAGACCCAGTACTTC.